Following are 3 T cell receptor beta chains from one sample sequenced in a study of T cells after yellow fever vaccination. Using its own MiXCR run on the 5' RACE reads, TCRdb lists one record per CDR3 protein. The sample includes roughly 110,000 distinct CDR3 sequences, around 8.6% of them seen just once. The sequencing used CD8+ T cells sorted from PBMCs, collected 45 days after the yellow fever booster vaccination. These receptors all come from a man under 40 who received the YFV17D yellow fever vaccine.

This clonotype was observed many times. V usage is TRBV6-2 or TRBV6-3 and J usage is TRBJ2-2, with no clear D. V was shortened by 1 base and J by 0 bases, with 9 bases between the two germline ends. This CDR3 has 16 amino acids. Germline loops: CDR1 MNHEY, CDR2 SVGEGT. The chain's CDR3 is CASSYWSPANTGELFF. DNA for the CDR3: TGTGCCAGCAGTTACTGGAGCCCAGCGAACACCGGGGAGCTGTTTTTT.

In its sample, this clonotype was seen many times. This chain uses TRBV12-3 or TRBV12-4 with TRBJ2-2, with a weak D call TRBD2 (5 bases). This CDR3 is built from 15 residues. Trimming took 5 bases from V and 4 from J, leaving 14 bases between them. CDR3 nucleotides: TGTGCCAGCAGTCCAAAGGTCGGGGTCACCGGGGAGCTGTTTTTT. The encoded protein is CASSPKVGVTGELFF.

This clonotype has ten or more counts. The chain is built from TRBV29-1 and TRBJ2-1, with 13 bases identical to TRBD2. Trimming cost V 3 bases and J 10 bases; bases outside gene matches: 6. This CDR3 has 14 residues. CDR1 and CDR2 from the germline V gene are SQVTM and ANQGSEA. CDR3 protein: CSVDTSGRAYEQFF. As DNA, the CDR3 is TGCAGCGTTGACACTAGCGGGAGGGCCTACGAGCAGTTCTTC.